This T cell receptor (beta chain) was profiled in a study of T cell responses to AZD1222 COVID-19 vaccine. CDR1 is LGHDT, CDR2 YNNKEL, per germline (reference sequence). CDR3 length equals 15 residues. V lost 4 bases to trimming and J lost 5 bases, with 12 bases between them. Data came from immunoSEQ multiplex PCR; TCRdb stores just in-frame clones and leaves some out. The table has 95,000 to 110,000 clones, approximately 88% seen once. The material sequenced was peripheral blood, taken on day 0 of AZD1222 vaccination. The genes are TRBV3-1 (or the pseudogene TRBV3-2) and TRBJ1-6, with a weak D call TRBD1 (6 bases). The clonotype was recovered from an adult in good health. The CDR3 DNA reads as TGTGCCAGCAGCCGCCGGGGGGCGAATAATTCACCCCTCCACTTT. Translating gives CASSRRGANNSPLHF.